This T cell receptor beta chain was profiled in a study of blood T cell repertoires in COVID-19. The data were produced by immunoSEQ multiplex PCR, yet TCRdb's version contains in-frame clones alone and is incomplete. The table includes approximately 200,000 clones, 82% detected once. V was shortened by 6 bases and J by 4 bases, with 5 bases between the two germline ends. The CDR3 is 11 amino acids. The V gene's germline CDR1 is SGDLS and CDR2 YYNGEE. The genes are TRBV9 and TRBJ1-3; D uncertain. This receptor was identified in a middle-aged man who had recovered from COVID-19. Sequencing was done on a sample of PBMCs or T cells enriched from blood (not recorded which). CDR3 in DNA: TGTGCCAGCACTAAAGGAAACACCATATATTTT. Amino acids: CASTKGNTIYF. The complete variable domain, with remaining parts taken from reference TRBV9 and TRBJ1-3, reads DSGVTQTPKHLITATGQRVTLRCSPRSGDLSVYWYQQSLDQGLQFLIQYYNGEERAKGNILERFSAQQFPDLHSELNLSSLELGDSALYFCASTKGNTIYFGEGSWLTVV.